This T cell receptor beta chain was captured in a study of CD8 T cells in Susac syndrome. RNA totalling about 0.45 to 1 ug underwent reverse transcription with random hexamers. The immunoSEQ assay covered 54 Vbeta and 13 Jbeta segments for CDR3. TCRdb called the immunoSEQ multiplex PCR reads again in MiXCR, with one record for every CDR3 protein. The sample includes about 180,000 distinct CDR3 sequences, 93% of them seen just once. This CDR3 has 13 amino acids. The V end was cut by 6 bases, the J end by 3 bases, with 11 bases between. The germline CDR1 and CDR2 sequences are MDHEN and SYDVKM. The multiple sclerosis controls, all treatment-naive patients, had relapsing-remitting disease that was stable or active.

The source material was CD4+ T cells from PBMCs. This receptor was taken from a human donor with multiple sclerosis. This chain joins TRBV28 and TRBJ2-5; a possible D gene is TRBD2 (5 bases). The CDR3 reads CASSPGWKETQYF. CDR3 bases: TGTGCCAGCAGCCCGGGGTGGAAAGAGACCCAGTACTTC.